This entry lists 31 T cell receptor beta chains sequenced from one sample in a study of molecular identifiers for immune sequencing clone quantification. Using its own MiXCR run on the PCR reads, TCRdb lists one record per CDR3 protein. The sample gives about 640,000 distinct CDR3 sequences, just under 20% of which show up once; roughly 0.9% is in the top ten. Sample: naive CD8+ T cells from blood, with Jurkat cell RNA spiked in. Subset meaning: FACS-sorted CD8+CD4-CCR7+CD45RA+ naive T cells. Source of these receptors: a human donor in good health. Some libraries in this study had Jurkat cell RNA spiked in.

This clonotype was seen repeatedly, ten times or more. The rearrangement uses TRBV20-1 and TRBJ1-5, with D maybe TRBD1 (5 bases). V gave up 0 bases and J gave up 3 bases, with 12 bases separating them. The germline V gene has CDR1 DFQATT and CDR2 SNEGSKA (reference sequence). The CDR3 sequence is 15 residues long. In DNA, the CDR3 is TGCAGTGCTAGAGATCTTGGGGGATCCAATCAGCCCCAGCATTTT. Protein: CSARDLGGSNQPQHF.

This clonotype was detected many times. The chain combines TRBV24-1 with TRBJ2-1, with D perhaps TRBD1 (5 bases). The CDR3 is 17 residues long. V was pared by 0 bases and J by 2 bases, with 13 bases between. CDR1 and CDR2 from the germline V gene are KGHDR and SFDVKD. CDR3 amino acids: CATSDLRYRSTYNEQFF. CDR3 nucleotide sequence: TGTGCCACCAGTGATTTGCGGTACAGGTCCACCTACAATGAGCAGTTCTTC.

Points on this clonotype: With only one base between it and a far larger clone, this is likely a read error. The chain is built from TRBV7-6 and TRBJ2-7; 10 positions agree with TRBD1. The CDR3 is 14 residues long. Germline assignment: CDR1 SGHVS and CDR2 FNYEAQ. The CDR3 reads CASSLADRGYEQCF. The CDR3 bases are TGTGCCAGCAGCTTAGCGGACAGGGGGTACGAGCAGTGCTTC.

There are many counts of this clonotype. The J gene is TRBJ1-5, the V gene TRBV6-1, with 8 bases fitting TRBD1. CDR1 and CDR2 (germline): MNHNS, SASEGT. The CDR3 has 19 amino acids. The junction had 16 bases not matched to a gene; V was cut back by 2 bases and J by 4 bases. The CDR3 is CASSETAKDRGFWNQPQHF. CDR3 coding DNA: TGTGCCAGCAGTGAAACTGCTAAAGACAGGGGATTTTGGAATCAGCCCCAGCATTTT.

The chain recombines TRBV29-1 with TRBJ2-1; TRBD1 is a possible D gene (5 bases). The CDR3 extends over 15 amino acids. Trimming took off 4 bases at V and 1 base at J, with 14 bases between the two ends. Germline lookup yields CDR1 SQVTM and CDR2 ANQGSEA. CDR3 residues: CSVVGASSSYNEQFF. In DNA form, the CDR3 reads TGCAGCGTTGTTGGGGCCAGTAGTTCCTACAATGAGCAGTTCTTC.

This clonotype has ten or more counts. The chain joins TRBV4-3 to TRBJ2-7; possible D gene TRBD2, 6 bases. From germline, CDR1 is LGHNA and CDR2 YSLEER. With 2 bases removed from V and 3 bases from J, the gap between germline ends came to 17 bases. The CDR3 is 16 amino acids. CDR3 protein: CASSQTELAPVYEQYF. Written as DNA, the CDR3 is TGCGCCAGCAGCCAAACCGAGCTAGCGCCCGTCTACGAGCAGTACTTC.

This rearrangement joins TRBV27 to TRBJ2-7, with D tentatively TRBD1 (6 bases). Germline V lookup: CDR1 MNHEY, CDR2 SMNVEV (reference sequence). Trimming removed 6 bases at V and 5 bases at J, with 14 bases between. The CDR3 has 13 residues. In DNA, the CDR3 is TGTGCCAGCAGGTTAAGCAGGGGAGACGAGCAGTACTTC. This codes for CASRLSRGDEQYF.

The chain couples TRBV27 to TRBJ2-3; 11 bases are shared with TRBD1. The CDR3 is made up of 15 amino acids. Trimming cost V 5 bases and J 3 bases; bases outside gene matches: 4. Germline CDR1 and CDR2: MNHEY and SMNVEV (reference sequence). The chain's CDR3 is CASSRTGGGTDTQYF. In DNA, the CDR3 is TGTGCCAGCAGTAGGACAGGGGGCGGAACAGATACGCAGTATTTT.

In regard to this clonotype: A much larger clone differs from this one at a single base, so this may be a read error. Since the CDR3 does not end with the conserved phenylalanine or tryptophan, this likely comes from a read error. V is TRBV30 and J is TRBJ2-7, with D hard to call. Germline V lookup: CDR1 GTSNPN, CDR2 SVGIG (reference sequence). Trimming cost V 0 bases and J 6 bases, with 12 bases left between them. This CDR3 has 13 amino acids. In DNA, the CDR3 is TGTGCCTGGAGTGTCTGGCTCGGCAGCGAGCAGTACATC. It translates to CAWSVWLGSEQYI.

The sample holds many counts of this clonotype. The V gene is TRBV4-3, the J gene TRBJ1-4, with D possibly being TRBD1 (5 bases). V shed 2 bases and J shed 3 bases, with 10 bases lying between them. This CDR3 comprises 15 residues. Per germline, CDR1 LGHNA and CDR2 YSLEER. The CDR3 protein is CASSQSRGANEKLFF. CDR3 coding DNA: TGCGCCAGCAGCCAAAGTAGGGGTGCTAATGAAAAACTGTTTTTT.

The chain links TRBV19 to TRBJ1-5; 7 positions agree with TRBD1. Trimming cost V 6 bases and J 0 bases; bases outside gene matches: 14. CDR1 LNHDA and CDR2 SQIVND come from the germline V gene (reference sequence). The CDR3 covers 18 residues. This chain's CDR3 is CASRPEQGRMGSNQPQHF. The CDR3 nucleotides read TGTGCCAGTAGGCCTGAACAGGGGAGGATGGGTAGCAATCAGCCCCAGCATTTT.

This clonotype was found a few times. The chain carries TRBV20-1 and TRBJ2-5; D is ambiguous. Germline assignment: CDR1 DFQATT and CDR2 SNEGSKA (reference sequence). The length of the CDR3 is 14 residues. V was shortened by 6 bases and J by 0 bases, with 14 bases between the two germline ends. In DNA form, the CDR3 reads TGCAGTGCCCAAGAATCTTCGTACCAAGAGACCCAGTACTTC. It translates to CSAQESSYQETQYF.

For this clonotype: A read error is possible here, since a much larger clone lies one base away. The chain uses TRBV7-9 and TRBJ2-5; the match to TRBD2 covers 7 bases. J gave up 8 bases and V 1 base, and 10 bases lay outside the gene matches. This CDR3 comprises 15 residues. Germline V CDR1 and CDR2: SEHNR, FQNEAQ (reference sequence). CDR3: CASSLETSNRITQYF. The CDR3 region has the DNA TGTGCCAGCAGCTTAGAGACTAGCAACCGTATAACCCAGTACTTC.

This rearrangement joins TRBV14 to TRBJ2-1; no clear D. CDR3 size: 14 residues. Per germline, CDR1 SGHDN and CDR2 FVKESK. Trimming took off 0 bases at V and 4 bases at J, with 7 bases between the two ends. CDR3: CASSQEGYYNEQFF. The DNA for the CDR3 is TGTGCCAGCAGCCAAGAAGGGTATTACAATGAGCAGTTCTTC.

This clonotype was seen many times. The V gene is TRBV30, the J gene TRBJ2-2; the D gene is possibly TRBD1 (5 bases). The CDR3 covers 14 residues. CDR1 and CDR2 (germline): GTSNPN, SVGIG (reference sequence). V lost 6 bases and J lost 6, with 17 bases in between. The CDR3 nucleotides read TGTGCCTGCCCCAATACCCAGGGATCCGGGGAGCTGTTTTTT. Amino acid sequence: CACPNTQGSGELFF. Full variable domain (remainder filled in from reference TRBV30 and TRBJ2-2): SQTIHQWPATLVQPVGSPLSLECTVEGTSNPNLYWYRQAAGRGLQLLFYSVGIGQISSEVPQNLSASRPQDRQFILSSKKLLLSDSGFYLCACPNTQGSGELFFGEGSRLTVL.

In regard to this clonotype: One base away lies a much larger clone, so this may be a sequencing read error. The V and J genes are TRBV12-3 or TRBV12-4 and TRBJ2-1, with TRBD2 as a possible D gene (7 bases). The germline V and J ends were trimmed by 6 bases and 13 bases, with 28 bases remaining between them. The CDR3 covers 16 residues. Here the CDR3 reads CASSQWGGAGRENQFF. The CDR3 coding sequence is TGTGCCAGCAGCCAATGGGGGGGGGCAGGGAGAGAGAATCAGTTCTTC.

Notes on this clonotype: Possible read error: a much larger clone is one base away. The rearrangement joins TRBV6-2 or TRBV6-3 to TRBJ2-5; maybe TRBD2 (5 bases). Trimming took 2 bases from V and 9 from J, leaving 7 bases between them. CDR1 is MNHEY, CDR2 SVGEGT, per germline. CDR3 length equals 11 residues. CDR3 protein: CASSYRTAQYF. The CDR3, as DNA: TGTGCCAGCAGTTACCGGACTGCCCAGTACTTC.

This clonotype showed up just a few times. DNA of the CDR3: TGCGCCAGCAGCCAAGATAGAGCAGCGAACACTGAAGCTTTCTTT. This translates into CASSQDRAANTEAFF. This chain links TRBV4-1 with TRBJ1-1; the D is unclear. This CDR3 is 15 amino acids long. V dropped 0 bases and J dropped 1 base, with 9 bases sitting between them. The germline V gene has CDR1 MGHRA and CDR2 YSYEKL.

This clonotype has at least ten counts. The DNA for the CDR3 is TGCGCCAGCAGCCAAGAGACAGGGTCCGGGGAGCTGTTTTTT. This codes for CASSQETGSGELFF. The chain couples TRBV4-1 to TRBJ2-2; 7 bases are shared with TRBD1. With 0 bases clipped from V and 6 bases from J, the junction kept 1 base outside the gene matches. The CDR3 is made up of 14 amino acids. Germline V gene data show CDR1 as MGHRA and CDR2 as YSYEKL.

The rearrangement joins TRBV3-1 to TRBJ2-1; D is unclear. Per the germline V gene, CDR1 is LGHDT and CDR2 is YNNKEL (reference sequence). V was clipped by 1 base and J by 2 bases, with 18 bases between them. The CDR3 extends over 18 amino acids. CDR3 sequence: CASSQAVGRENTYNEQFF. The CDR3 coding sequence is TGTGCCAGCAGCCAAGCCGTGGGAAGGGAAAATACCTACAATGAGCAGTTCTTC.

The J gene is TRBJ2-3, the V gene TRBV24-1; D is possibly TRBD2 (7 bases). V was clipped by 2 bases and J by 12 bases, with 14 bases between them. The CDR3 runs to 13 residues. CDR1 is KGHDR and CDR2 is SFDVKD in the germline V gene. The chain's CDR3 is CATSDSRGGLQYF. The DNA of the CDR3 is TGTGCCACCAGTGATTCACGCGGGGGCCTACAGTATTTT.

CDR3 protein: CASSPYGGSNEQFF. CDR3 nucleotide sequence: TGTGCCAGCAGCCCGTATGGAGGGTCCAATGAGCAGTTCTTC. The chain has TRBV7-9 and TRBJ2-1, with D perhaps matching TRBD2 (6 bases). The CDR3 runs to 14 residues. Deletions cut 5 bases from V and 6 bases from J, with 14 bases between. The germline CDR1 and CDR2 sequences are SEHNR and FQNEAQ (reference sequence).

The chain uses TRBV25-1 and TRBJ2-7; TRBD1 matches 8 bases. The CDR3 has 15 residues. Germline lookup yields CDR1 MGHDK and CDR2 SYGVNS. V dropped 6 bases and J dropped 4; count of bases not matched to a gene: 11. CDR3 sequence (DNA): TGTGCCAGCAGCTTAGCAAGACAGGGGAGATACGAGCAGTACTTC. As protein: CASSLARQGRYEQYF.

This clonotype was seen many times. The chain links TRBV6-9 to TRBJ2-7; 9 nucleotides align to TRBD1. CDR1 and CDR2 (germline): MNHGY, SVAAGI. This CDR3 is built from 12 residues. After removal of 9 bases from V and 4 bases from J, the junction contained 4 bases not matched to a gene. In DNA, the CDR3 is TGTGCCAGGAGGACAGGGGTTTACGAGCAGTACTTC. This codes for CARRTGVYEQYF.

About this clonotype: At one of its ends the junction is not consistent with the germline gene, which may arise from a read error. The chain uses TRBV29-1 and TRBJ1-6, with D perhaps TRBD1 (6 bases). CDR1 is SQVTM and CDR2 is ANQGSEA in the germline V gene. The CDR3 totals 16 residues. The CDR3 sequence: CSVDDRLDSYDSPLHF. DNA of the CDR3: TGCAGCGTAGACGACAGGCTGGACTCCTATGATTCACCCCTCCACTTT.

The sample holds many counts of this clonotype. The rearrangement links TRBV4-3 to TRBJ1-1; a possible D gene is TRBD1 (6 bases). V was pared by 0 bases and J by 4 bases, with 12 bases between. The germline V gene has CDR1 LGHNA and CDR2 YSLEER. The CDR3 is 15 residues long. For the CDR3, the DNA is TGCGCCAGCAGCCAAGACTACAGGGTTTCCACTGAAGCTTTCTTT. Protein product: CASSQDYRVSTEAFF.

This clonotype occurred a few times. CDR3 region: CSADWTGEDYGYTF. The CDR3 nucleotides are TGCAGTGCAGACTGGACAGGGGAGGACTATGGCTACACCTTC. The chain joins TRBV20-1 to TRBJ1-2; TRBD1 agrees at 9 bases. This CDR3 spans 14 amino acids. Germline V lookup: CDR1 DFQATT, CDR2 SNEGSKA (reference sequence). V lost 6 bases to trimming and J lost 3 bases; unmatched junction nucleotides: 8.

This clonotype was seen many times. The J gene is TRBJ2-7, the V gene TRBV10-3; tentative D call: TRBD1 (5 bases). Germline CDR1 reads ENHRY; CDR2 reads SYGVKD. V was cut by 2 bases and J by 2 bases, with 13 bases left in between. The CDR3 contains 15 residues. The CDR3 coding sequence is TGTGCCATCAGTGAGGTTGACAGCCTAACCTACGAGCAGTACTTC. Translating gives CAISEVDSLTYEQYF.

This clonotype has a handful of counts. The V gene is TRBV27, the J gene TRBJ1-1; TRBD1 is a possible D gene (6 bases). The CDR3 runs to 19 residues. Germline V gives CDR1 MNHEY, CDR2 SMNVEV (reference sequence). The V and J ends lost 5 bases and 0 bases respectively, with 25 bases between them. The CDR3 DNA follows: TGTGCCAGCAGTCCAATCGCCCCGACAGGTATTGTGATGAACACTGAAGCTTTCTTT. Its protein is CASSPIAPTGIVMNTEAFF.

This sequence joins TRBV4-1 and TRBJ2-1, with TRBD2 as a possible D gene (6 bases). The germline V gene has CDR1 MGHRA and CDR2 YSYEKL. The CDR3 is made up of 16 amino acids. V lost 3 bases to trimming and J lost 7 bases, with 19 bases between them. CDR3 region: CASSHPRAGGFNEQFF. The CDR3 nucleotides read TGCGCCAGCAGCCACCCTCGAGCGGGTGGATTTAATGAGCAGTTCTTC.

This clonotype was found many times. J is TRBJ1-1 and V is TRBV11-2; 7 nucleotides match TRBD1. J gave up 3 bases and V 6 bases, and 7 bases lay outside the gene matches. Germline V gives CDR1 SGHAT, CDR2 FQNNGV. The CDR3 consists of 14 residues. CDR3: CASSYSGTDTEAFF. Here the CDR3 DNA reads TGTGCCAGCAGTTATTCCGGGACAGACACTGAAGCTTTCTTT.